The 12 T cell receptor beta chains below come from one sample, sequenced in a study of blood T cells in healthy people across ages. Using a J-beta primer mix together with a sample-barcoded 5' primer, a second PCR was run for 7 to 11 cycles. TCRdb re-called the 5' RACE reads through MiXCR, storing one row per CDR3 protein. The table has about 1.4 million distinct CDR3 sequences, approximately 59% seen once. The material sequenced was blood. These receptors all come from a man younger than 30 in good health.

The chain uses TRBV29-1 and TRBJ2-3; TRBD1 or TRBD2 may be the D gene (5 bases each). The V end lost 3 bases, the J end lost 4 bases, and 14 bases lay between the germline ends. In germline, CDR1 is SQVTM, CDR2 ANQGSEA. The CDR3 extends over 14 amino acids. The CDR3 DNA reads TGCAGCGTTGACAACGGCCGGGGCGCAGATACGCAGTATTTT. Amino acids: CSVDNGRGADTQYF.

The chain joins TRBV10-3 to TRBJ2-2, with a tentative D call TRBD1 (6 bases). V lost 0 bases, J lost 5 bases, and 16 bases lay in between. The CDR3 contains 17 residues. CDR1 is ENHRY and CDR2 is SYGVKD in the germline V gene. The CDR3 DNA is TGTGCCATCAGTGAGTCGAGGGGGACAAAAGAAACCGGGGAGCTGTTTTTT. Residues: CAISESRGTKETGELFF.

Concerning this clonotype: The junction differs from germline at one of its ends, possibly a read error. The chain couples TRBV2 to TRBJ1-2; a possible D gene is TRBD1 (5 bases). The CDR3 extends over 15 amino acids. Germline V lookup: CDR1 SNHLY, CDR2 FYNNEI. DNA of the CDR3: TGTTCCAGCAGTGCCATACTCACAGGACCCTATGGCTACACCTTC. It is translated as CSSSAILTGPYGYTF.

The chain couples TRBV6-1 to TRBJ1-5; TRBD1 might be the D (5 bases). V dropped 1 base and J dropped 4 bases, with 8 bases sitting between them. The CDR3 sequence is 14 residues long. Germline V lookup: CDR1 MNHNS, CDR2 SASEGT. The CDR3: CASSEVGGNQPQHF. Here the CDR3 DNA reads TGTGCCAGCAGTGAAGTTGGGGGAAATCAGCCCCAGCATTTT.

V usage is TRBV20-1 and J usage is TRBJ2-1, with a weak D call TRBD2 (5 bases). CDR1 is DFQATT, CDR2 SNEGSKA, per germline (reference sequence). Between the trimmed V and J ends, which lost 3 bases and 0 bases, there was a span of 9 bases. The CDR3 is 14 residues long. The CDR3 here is CSASNGDSYNEQFF. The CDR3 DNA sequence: TGCAGTGCTAGTAACGGGGACTCCTACAATGAGCAGTTCTTC.

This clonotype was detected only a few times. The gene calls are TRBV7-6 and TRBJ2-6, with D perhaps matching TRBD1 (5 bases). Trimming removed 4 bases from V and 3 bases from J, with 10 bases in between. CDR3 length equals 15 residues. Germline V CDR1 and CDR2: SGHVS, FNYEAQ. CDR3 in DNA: TGTGCCAGCAGCTGGGTCCAGGGTGGGGCCAACGTCCTGACTTTC. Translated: CASSWVQGGANVLTF.

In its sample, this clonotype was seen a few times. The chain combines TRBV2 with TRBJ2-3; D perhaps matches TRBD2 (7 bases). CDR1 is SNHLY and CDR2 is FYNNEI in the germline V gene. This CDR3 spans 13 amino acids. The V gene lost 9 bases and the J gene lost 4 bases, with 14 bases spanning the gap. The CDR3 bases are TGTGCCAGTTGGGGGGGGACACCAGATACGCAGTATTTT. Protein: CASWGGTPDTQYF. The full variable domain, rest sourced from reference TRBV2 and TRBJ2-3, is EPEVTQTPSHQVTQMGQEVILRCVPISNHLYFYWYRQILGQKVEFLVSFYNNEISEKSEIFDDQFSVERPDGSNFTLKIRSTKLEDSAMYFCASWGGTPDTQYFGPGTRLTVL.

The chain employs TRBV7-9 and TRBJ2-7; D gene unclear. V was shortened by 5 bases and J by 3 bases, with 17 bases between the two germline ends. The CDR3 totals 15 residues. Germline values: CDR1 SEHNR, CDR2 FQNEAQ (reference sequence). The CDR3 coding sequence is TGTGCCAGCAGCCCAAAACTGGGCCAGGACTACGAGCAGTACTTC. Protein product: CASSPKLGQDYEQYF.

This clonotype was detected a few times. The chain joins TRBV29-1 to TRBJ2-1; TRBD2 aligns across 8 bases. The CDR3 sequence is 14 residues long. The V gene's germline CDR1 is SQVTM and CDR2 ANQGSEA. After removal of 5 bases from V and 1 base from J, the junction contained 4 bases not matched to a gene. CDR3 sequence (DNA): TGCAGCGTTTCAGCGGGAGTATCCTACAATGAGCAGTTCTTC. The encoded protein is CSVSAGVSYNEQFF.

This CDR3 reads CASSHPTSGGSYNEQFF. CDR3 nucleotide sequence: TGTGCCAGCAGCCACCCCACTAGCGGGGGCTCGTACAATGAGCAGTTCTTC. This chain joins TRBV3-1 and TRBJ2-1; TRBD2 agrees at 11 bases. Germline V gene data show CDR1 as LGHDT and CDR2 as YNNKEL (reference sequence). The V gene end was trimmed by 3 bases and the J gene end by 4 bases; junction bases not matched to a gene: 8. This CDR3 comprises 17 residues.

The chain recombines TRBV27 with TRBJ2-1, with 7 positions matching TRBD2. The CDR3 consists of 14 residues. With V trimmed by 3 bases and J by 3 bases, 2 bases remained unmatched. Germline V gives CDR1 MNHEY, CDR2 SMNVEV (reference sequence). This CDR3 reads CASSLQRDYNEQFF. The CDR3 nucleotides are TGTGCCAGCAGTTTGCAGCGGGACTACAATGAGCAGTTCTTC.

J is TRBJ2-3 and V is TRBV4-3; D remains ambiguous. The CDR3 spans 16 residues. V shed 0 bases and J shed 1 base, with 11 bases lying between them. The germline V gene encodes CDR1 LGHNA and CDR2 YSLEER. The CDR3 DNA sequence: TGCGCCAGCAGCCAAGATCGGGCCCCCGGCACAGATACGCAGTATTTT. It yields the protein CASSQDRAPGTDTQYF.